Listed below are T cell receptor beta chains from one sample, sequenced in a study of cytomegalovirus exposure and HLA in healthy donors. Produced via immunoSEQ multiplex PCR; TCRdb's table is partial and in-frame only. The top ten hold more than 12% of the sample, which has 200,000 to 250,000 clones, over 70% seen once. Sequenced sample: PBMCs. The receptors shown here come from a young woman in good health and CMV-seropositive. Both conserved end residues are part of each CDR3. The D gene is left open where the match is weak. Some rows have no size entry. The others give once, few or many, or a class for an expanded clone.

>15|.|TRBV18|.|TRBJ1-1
CASSSALDRNTEAFF
TGTGCCAGCTCATCTGCCCTAGACAGGAACACTGAAGCTTTCTTT
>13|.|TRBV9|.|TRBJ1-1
CASSAYRAGGAFF
TGTGCCAGCAGCGCATACCGTGCGGGGGGGGCTTTCTTT
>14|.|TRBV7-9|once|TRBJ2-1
CASSLGGSYNEQFF
TGTGCCAGCAGCTTAGGAGGCTCCTACAATGAGCAGTTCTTC
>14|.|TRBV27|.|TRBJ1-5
CASSLGYSNQPQHF
TGTGCCAGCAGTCTAGGCTATAGCAATCAGCCCCAGCATTTT
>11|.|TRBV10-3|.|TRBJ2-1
CAISEGREQFF
TGTGCCATCAGTGAAGGGCGGGAGCAGTTCTTC
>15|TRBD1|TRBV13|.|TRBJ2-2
CASSPETGTGGELFF
TGTGCCAGCAGCCCCGAGACAGGGACAGGCGGGGAGCTGTTTTTT
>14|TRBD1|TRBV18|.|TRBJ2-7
CASSGGTGGYEQYF
TGTGCCAGCTCGGGAGGGACAGGGGGCTACGAGCAGTACTTC
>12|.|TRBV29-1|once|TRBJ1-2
CSTSRSDYGYTF
TGCAGCACCTCAAGGTCCGACTATGGCTACACCTTC
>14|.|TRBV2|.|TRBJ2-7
CASSEQSGSYEQYF
TGTGCCAGCAGTGAACAAAGCGGCTCCTACGAGCAGTACTTC
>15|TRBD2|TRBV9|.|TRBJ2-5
CASSGGSGTQETQYF
TGTGCCAGCAGCGGGGGTAGCGGGACGCAAGAGACCCAGTACTTC
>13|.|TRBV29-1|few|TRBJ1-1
CSVALRAETEAFF
TGCAGCGTGGCCCTGCGGGCAGAGACCGAAGCTTTCTTT
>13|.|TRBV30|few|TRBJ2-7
CASSKQGLYEQYF
TGTGCCTCAAGTAAACAGGGTCTCTACGAGCAGTACTTC
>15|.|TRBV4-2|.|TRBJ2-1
CASSLFDPLTNEQFF
TGTGCCAGCAGCCTATTCGACCCATTAACCAATGAGCAGTTCTTC
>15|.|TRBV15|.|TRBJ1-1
CATSREQGWNTEAFF
TGTGCCACCAGCAGAGAACAGGGATGGAACACTGAAGCTTTCTTT
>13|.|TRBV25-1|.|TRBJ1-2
CASTKYGRDGYTF
TGTGCCAGCACTAAGTATGGGAGAGATGGCTACACCTTC
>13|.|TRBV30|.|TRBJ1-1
CAWTLPGRTEAFF
TGTGCCTGGACCCTCCCAGGGCGCACTGAAGCTTTCTTT
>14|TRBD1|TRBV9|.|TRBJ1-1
CASKGGTGSTEAFF
TGTGCCAGCAAGGGAGGGACAGGGAGCACTGAAGCTTTCTTT
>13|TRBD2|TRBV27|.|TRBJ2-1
CASTPAGAWRSFF
TGTGCCAGCACCCCAGCGGGAGCTTGGCGTTCGTTCTTC
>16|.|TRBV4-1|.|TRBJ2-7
CASSQDRVLGAYEQYF
TGCGCCAGCAGCCAAGATAGAGTTTTGGGAGCCTACGAGCAGTACTTC
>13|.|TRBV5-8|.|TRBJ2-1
CASSLGLHNEQFF
TGTGCCAGCAGCCTGGGACTCCACAATGAGCAGTTCTTC